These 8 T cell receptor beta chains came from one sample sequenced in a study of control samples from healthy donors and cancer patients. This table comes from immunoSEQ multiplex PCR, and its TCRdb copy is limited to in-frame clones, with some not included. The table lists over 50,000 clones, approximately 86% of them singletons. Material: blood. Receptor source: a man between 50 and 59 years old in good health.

CDR3 in amino acids: CASGLVLGGWGETQYF. CDR3 nucleotide sequence: TGTGCTAGTGGTTTGGTACTCGGGGGCTGGGGAGAGACCCAGTACTTC. The V call is TRBV12-5, the J call TRBJ2-5; D could derive from TRBD1 or TRBD2 (6 bases each). The length of the CDR3 is 16 residues. From germline, CDR1 is LGHNT and CDR2 FRNRAP. V lost 0 bases and J lost 4, with 15 bases in between.

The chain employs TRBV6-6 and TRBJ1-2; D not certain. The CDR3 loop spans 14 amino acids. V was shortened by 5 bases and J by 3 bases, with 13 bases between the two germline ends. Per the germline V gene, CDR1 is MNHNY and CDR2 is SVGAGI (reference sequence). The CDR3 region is CASSEGPKDYGYTF. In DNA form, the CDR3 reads TGTGCCAGCAGTGAGGGTCCTAAGGACTATGGCTACACCTTC.

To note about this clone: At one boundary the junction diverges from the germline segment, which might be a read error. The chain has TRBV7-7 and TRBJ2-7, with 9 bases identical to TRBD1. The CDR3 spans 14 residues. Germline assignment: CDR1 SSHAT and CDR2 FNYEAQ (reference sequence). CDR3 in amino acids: CASSQGQGLSEQYF. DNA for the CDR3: TGTGCTAGCAGCCAGGGACAGGGTTTGAGCGAGCAGTACTTC.

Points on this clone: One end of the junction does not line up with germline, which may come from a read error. DNA of the CDR3: TGTGCCACTAGTGAAGGGCCGGGCGGGTACTACGAGCAGTACTTC. This translates into CATSEGPGGYYEQYF. V and J are TRBV19 and TRBJ2-7, with D possibly matching TRBD2 (5 bases). Germline V CDR1 and CDR2: LNHDA, SQIVND (reference sequence). This CDR3 is 15 amino acids long.

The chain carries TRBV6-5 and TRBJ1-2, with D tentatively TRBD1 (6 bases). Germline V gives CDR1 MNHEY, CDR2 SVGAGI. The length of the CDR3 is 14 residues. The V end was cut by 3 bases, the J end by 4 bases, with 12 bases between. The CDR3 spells CASSYSRGGYGYTF. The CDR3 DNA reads TGTGCCAGCAGTTATTCCAGGGGTGGCTATGGCTACACCTTC.

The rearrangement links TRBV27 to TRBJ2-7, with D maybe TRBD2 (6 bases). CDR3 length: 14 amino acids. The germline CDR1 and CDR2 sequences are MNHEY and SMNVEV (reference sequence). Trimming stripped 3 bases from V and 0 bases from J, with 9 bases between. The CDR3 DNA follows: TGTGCCAGCAGTTTGCAACTAGCCTCCTACGAGCAGTACTTC. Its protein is CASSLQLASYEQYF.

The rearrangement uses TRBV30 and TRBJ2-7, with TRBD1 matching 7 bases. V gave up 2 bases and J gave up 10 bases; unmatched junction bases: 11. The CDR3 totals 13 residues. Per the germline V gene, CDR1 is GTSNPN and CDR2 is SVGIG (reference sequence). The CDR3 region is CAWSLSNTGDQYF. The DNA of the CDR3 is TGTGCCTGGAGTTTATCAAATACAGGGGACCAGTACTTC. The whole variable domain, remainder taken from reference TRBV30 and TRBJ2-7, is SQTIHQWPATLVQPVGSPLSLECTVEGTSNPNLYWYRQAAGRGLQLLFYSVGIGQISSEVPQNLSASRPQDRQFILSSKKLLLSDSGFYLCAWSLSNTGDQYFGPGTRLTVT.

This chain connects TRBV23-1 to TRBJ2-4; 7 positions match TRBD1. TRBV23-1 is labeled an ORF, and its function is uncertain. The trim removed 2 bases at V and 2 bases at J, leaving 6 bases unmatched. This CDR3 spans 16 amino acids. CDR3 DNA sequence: TGCGCCAGCAGTCAAATCACAGGGGCATCCAAAAACATTCAGTACTTC. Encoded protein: CASSQITGASKNIQYF.